These 9 T cell receptor beta chains originate from one sample sequenced in a study of T cell changes during pregnancy in multiple sclerosis. TCRdb keeps only in-frame clones here, not all; method: immunoSEQ multiplex PCR. The sample lists just over 20,000 clones, approximately 90% seen once, with around 5% in the top ten. Sample: CD8+ T cells from peripheral blood mononuclear cells, taken in the second trimester of pregnancy. The receptors were gathered from a female donor in good health, enrolled as a control in a pregnancy study.

This chain uses TRBV6-4 with TRBJ2-3; a weak D match, TRBD1 (5 bases). Trimming took 2 bases from V and 1 from J, leaving 7 bases between them. The CDR3 is 14 amino acids. Germline CDR1 and CDR2: MRHNA and SNTAGT. The CDR3 region has the DNA TGTGCCAGCAGTGACGGGGCAGGCACAGATACGCAGTATTTT. Protein sequence: CASSDGAGTDTQYF.

The chain uses TRBV30 and TRBJ1-2, with D possibly being TRBD1 (6 bases). The CDR3 loop spans 15 amino acids. Germline values: CDR1 GTSNPN, CDR2 SVGIG (reference sequence). Trimming cost V 1 base and J 3 bases, with 15 bases left between them. In DNA form, the CDR3 reads TGTGCCTGGAGTGAGGGACATCAACCCCACTATGGCTACACCTTC. This gives the protein CAWSEGHQPHYGYTF. Filled out from reference TRBV30 and TRBJ1-2, the complete variable domain reads SQTIHQWPATLVQPVGSPLSLECTVEGTSNPNLYWYRQAAGRGLQLLFYSVGIGQISSEVPQNLSASRPQDRQFILSSKKLLLSDSGFYLCAWSEGHQPHYGYTFGSGTRLTVV.

This clone was seen a handful of times. The chain is built from TRBV27 and TRBJ1-5, with 9 positions matching TRBD1. CDR3 length equals 17 residues. Germline V gives CDR1 MNHEY, CDR2 SMNVEV (reference sequence). The junction had 12 bases not matched to a gene; V was cut back by 5 bases and J by 4 bases. CDR3 nucleotide sequence: TGTGCCAGCAGTGCGGGGACAGGGCCGCTTCATAATCAGCCCCAGCATTTT. Protein: CASSAGTGPLHNQPQHF.

In its sample, this clone was seen once. The V and J genes are TRBV5-4 and TRBJ2-7; 11 bases align to TRBD2. The CDR3 spans 15 residues. V lost 4 bases to trimming and J lost 6 bases; unmatched junction nucleotides: 9. Germline CDR1 and CDR2: SGHNT and YYREEE (reference sequence). CDR3 loop: CASSIFSGRVREQYF. CDR3 nucleotides: TGTGCCAGCAGCATATTTAGCGGGAGGGTACGCGAGCAGTACTTC.

This chain joins TRBV11-2 and TRBJ2-1; D is ambiguous. This CDR3 region has 11 residues. Germline V CDR1 and CDR2: SGHAT, FQNNGV. Trimming shortened V by 5 bases and J by 6 bases, and 5 bases separated the two germline ends. CDR3 in amino acids: CASSLLNEQFF. CDR3 nucleotide sequence: TGTGCCAGCAGCCTACTCAATGAGCAGTTCTTC. Full variable domain (remainder filled in from reference TRBV11-2 and TRBJ2-1): EAGVAQSPRYKIIEKRQSVAFWCNPISGHATLYWYQQILGQGPKLLIQFQNNGVVDDSQLPKDRFSAERLKGVDSTLKIQPAKLEDSAVYLCASSLLNEQFFGPGTRLTVL.

This rearrangement joins TRBV2 to TRBJ1-1, with D possibly TRBD1 on 6 matching bases. The CDR3 has 16 amino acids. V lost 6 bases to trimming and J lost 0 bases, with 17 bases between them. Germline CDR1 reads SNHLY; CDR2 reads FYNNEI. The CDR3 protein is CASRYEGGSLNTEAFF. CDR3 bases: TGTGCCAGCAGGTATGAAGGGGGTAGCTTGAACACTGAAGCTTTCTTT.

The rearrangement links TRBV19 to TRBJ2-2; D is ambiguous. The CDR3 sequence is 14 residues long. Germline V gene data show CDR1 as LNHDA and CDR2 as SQIVND (reference sequence). The V and J ends lost 2 bases and 2 bases respectively, with 6 bases between them. The CDR3 nucleotides are TGTGCCAGTAGTATATATCCCAACACCGGGGAGCTGTTTTTT. Translation gives CASSIYPNTGELFF.

This clone was found once. This sequence joins TRBV9 and TRBJ2-1, with D possibly matching TRBD1 (6 bases). The germline V gene has CDR1 SGDLS and CDR2 YYNGEE. V was trimmed by 4 bases and J by 1 base, leaving 9 bases between them. There are 14 residues in the CDR3. DNA for the CDR3: TGTGCCAGCAGCAGCAGGGGTTCCTACAATGAGCAGTTCTTC. Translated, it gives CASSSRGSYNEQFF. Full variable domain (missing parts from reference TRBV9 and TRBJ2-1): DSGVTQTPKHLITATGQRVTLRCSPRSGDLSVYWYQQSLDQGLQFLIQYYNGEERAKGNILERFSAQQFPDLHSELNLSSLELGDSALYFCASSSRGSYNEQFFGPGTRLTVL.

The J gene is TRBJ2-5, the V gene TRBV6-5, with D perhaps TRBD1 (6 bases). This CDR3 is 14 amino acids long. Germline CDR1 is MNHEY and CDR2 is SVGAGI. Trimming removed 4 bases from V and 1 base from J, with 10 bases in between. CDR3: CASSSGTIQETQYF. As DNA, the CDR3 is TGTGCCAGCAGTTCCGGGACAATCCAAGAGACCCAGTACTTC.